This T cell receptor beta chain was sequenced during a study of OX40 agonist ivuxolimab in advanced cancers. Profiled with immunoSEQ multiplex PCR; TCRdb holds only in-frame clones, not every one. This table holds 75,000 to 80,000 clones, around 80% found once. Looked up from germline, CDR1 is MDHEN and CDR2 is SYDVKM. This CDR3 spans 15 amino acids. V shed 5 bases and J shed 1 base, with 14 bases lying between them. The chain combines TRBV28 with TRBJ1-1; no clear D. The source of this sequence is an adult with an advanced solid tumor such as melanoma, head and neck, liver or kidney cancer. The specimen comprised CD4+ or CD8+ T cells sorted from blood, sampled in a trial of the OX40 agonist ivuxolimab. The DNA of the CDR3 is TGTGCCAGCAGTAACCCTCCCAGGCCGAACACTGAAGCTTTCTTT. As protein: CASSNPPRPNTEAFF.